Shown below are 19 T cell receptor beta chains from a single sample sequenced in a study of response to subunit inactivated influenza vaccine. In TCRdb, the RT-PCR reads were re-called with MiXCR into one record per CDR3 protein. The profile shows about 160,000 distinct CDR3 sequences, approximately 10% of them singletons. The sample consisted of non-naive T cells sorted from PBMCs, taken roughly 46 days after vaccination. The receptors were gathered from a man in his forties or fifties who received an inactivated influenza vaccine.

This clonotype was seen only a few times. V and J are TRBV14 and TRBJ2-2; D uncertain. Per the germline V gene, CDR1 is SGHDN and CDR2 is FVKESK. The CDR3 sequence is 14 residues long. Trimming pared 1 base from V and 3 bases from J, leaving 6 bases between. The CDR3 region is CASSQGLYTGELFF. CDR3 coding DNA: TGTGCCAGCAGCCAAGGACTGTACACCGGGGAGCTGTTTTTT.

This clonotype was counted between two and nine times. CDR3 bases: TGTGCCAGCAGCTCGTGGACAGGGGGAGAGACCCAGTACTTC. This codes for CASSSWTGGETQYF. The chain is built from TRBV5-6 and TRBJ2-5; 10 bases align to TRBD1. The germline CDR1 and CDR2 sequences are SGHDT and YYEEEE. The CDR3 has 14 residues. J was trimmed by 4 bases and V by 3 bases; bases with no gene match: 3.

This clonotype was counted ten times or more. The chain employs TRBV5-5 and TRBJ1-3; D is unclear. The CDR3 extends over 15 amino acids. Germline CDR1 SGHKS, CDR2 YYEKEE (reference sequence). Deletions cut 0 bases from V and 3 bases from J, with 10 bases between. For the CDR3, the DNA is TGTGCCAGCAGCTTGGAGGGTGTCTATGGAAACACCATATATTTT. Translation gives CASSLEGVYGNTIYF.

The chain has TRBV5-1 and TRBJ1-1; TRBD1 might be the D (5 bases). Trimming left V 0 bases short and J 2 bases short, with 11 bases between. Germline V gives CDR1 SGHRS, CDR2 YFSETQ. The CDR3 loop spans 15 amino acids. The CDR3 DNA is TGCGCCAGCAGCTTGGGGGACGGTTTTAACACTGAAGCTTTCTTT. Protein product: CASSLGDGFNTEAFF. The variable domain in full, completed from reference TRBV5-1 and TRBJ1-1, reads KAGVTQTPRYLIKTRGQQVTLSCSPISGHRSVSWYQQTPGQGLQFLFEYFSETQRNKGNFPGRFSGRQFSNSRSEMNVSTLELGDSALYLCASSLGDGFNTEAFFGQGTRLTVV.

The sample holds a few counts of this clonotype. This sequence joins TRBV6-1 and TRBJ2-3, with 8 bases fitting TRBD2. The CDR3 extends over 17 amino acids. The V gene end was trimmed by 6 bases and the J gene end by 3 bases; junction bases not matched to a gene: 14. Per germline, CDR1 MNHNS and CDR2 SASEGT. The CDR3 nucleotides read TGTGCCAGCAGGACCCAACCGTTAGCGGGAATGACAGATACGCAGTATTTT. Protein sequence: CASRTQPLAGMTDTQYF.

This clonotype was seen more than once but under ten times. The chain joins TRBV20-1 to TRBJ2-3, with TRBD2 matching 11 bases. The CDR3 covers 16 residues. CDR1 and CDR2 (germline): DFQATT, SNEGSKA (reference sequence). The J segment lost 5 bases and the V segment lost 6 bases, leaving 13 bases of the junction unmatched. The CDR3 protein is CSATNGLAGGVDTQYF. In DNA, the CDR3 is TGCAGTGCAACAAACGGACTAGCGGGTGGGGTAGATACGCAGTATTTT.

This clonotype was counted only a few times. The rearrangement links TRBV10-3 to TRBJ1-5; TRBD1 matches at 7 bases. Germline V gene lookup returns CDR1 ENHRY and CDR2 SYGVKD. CDR3 length equals 13 residues. V lost 3 bases and J lost 6; bases outside the gene matches: 2. The CDR3 spells CAISEGGVQPQHF. CDR3 bases: TGTGCCATCAGTGAAGGGGGCGTTCAGCCCCAGCATTTT.

J is TRBJ2-2 and V is TRBV10-3; D unclear. CDR3 length: 15 residues. The V gene lost 2 bases and the J gene lost 0 bases, with 7 bases spanning the gap. Germline lookup yields CDR1 ENHRY and CDR2 SYGVKD. CDR3 residues: CAISEGRANTGELFF. The CDR3 DNA sequence: TGTGCCATCAGTGAGGGACGTGCGAACACCGGGGAGCTGTTTTTT.

This chain joins TRBV6-5 and TRBJ1-6, with unresolved D. V gave up 2 bases and J gave up 4 bases, with 3 bases separating them. Germline values: CDR1 MNHEY, CDR2 SVGAGI. The CDR3 length is 13 residues. CDR3 amino acids: CASSYKYNSPLHF. The CDR3 DNA reads TGTGCCAGCAGTTACAAGTATAATTCACCCCTCCACTTT.

Many counts were recorded for this clonotype. The rearrangement links TRBV18 to TRBJ1-1, with 9 bases aligning to TRBD1. V lost 4 bases, J lost 1 base, and 1 base stayed unmatched. Germline values: CDR1 KGHSH, CDR2 LQKENI. The CDR3 consists of 14 residues. The CDR3, as DNA: TGTGCCAGCTCACAGGGACAGGGGAACACTGAAGCTTTCTTT. Protein: CASSQGQGNTEAFF.

The V and J genes are TRBV7-2 and TRBJ2-1; a possible D gene is TRBD2 (6 bases). This CDR3 spans 13 amino acids. CDR1 is SGHTA and CDR2 is FQGNSA in the germline V gene. The V gene lost 5 bases and the J gene lost 12 bases, with 17 bases spanning the gap. Here the CDR3 reads CASSLGRRGRQFF. The CDR3 DNA reads as TGTGCCAGCAGCCTGGGGAGGCGGGGTCGGCAGTTCTTC.

This clonotype has a count of ten or more. The V and J genes are TRBV6-5 and TRBJ2-7; 10 bases match TRBD2. Germline lookup yields CDR1 MNHEY and CDR2 SVGAGI. Trimming removed 1 base from V and 3 bases from J; junction bases left unmatched: 6. The CDR3 totals 16 residues. CDR3 sequence reads: CASSYLAGGLVYEQYF. CDR3 coding DNA: TGTGCCAGCAGTTACTTAGCGGGGGGCCTAGTCTACGAGCAGTACTTC.

This clonotype was seen repeatedly, ten times or more. This rearrangement joins TRBV7-2 to TRBJ1-5, with D hard to call. Germline CDR1 reads SGHTA; CDR2 reads FQGNSA. This CDR3 is built from 15 residues. V lost 5 bases and J 5 bases, leaving 16 bases between the germline ends. This CDR3 is CASSPEVATHQPQHF. CDR3 DNA sequence: TGTGCCAGCAGCCCCGAAGTGGCTACCCATCAGCCCCAGCATTTT. Full variable domain (missing parts from reference TRBV7-2 and TRBJ1-5): GAGVSQSPSNKVTEKGKDVELRCDPISGHTALYWYRQSLGQGLEFLIYFQGNSAPDKSGLPSDRFSAERTGGSVSTLTIQRTQQEDSAVYLCASSPEVATHQPQHFGDGTRLSIL.

This clonotype showed up just a few times. The chain is built from TRBV6-2 or TRBV6-3 and TRBJ2-1, with D tentatively TRBD2 (6 bases). V dropped 2 bases and J dropped 0 bases, with 8 bases sitting between them. Germline CDR1 reads MNHEY; CDR2 reads SVGEGT. The length of the CDR3 is 15 residues. CDR3 region: CASSYGGSSYNEQFF. CDR3 coding DNA: TGTGCCAGCAGTTACGGAGGGAGCTCCTACAATGAGCAGTTCTTC.

This clonotype was counted many times. The chain recombines TRBV4-2 with TRBJ2-7; 7 nucleotides align to TRBD1. J gave up 6 bases and V 0 bases, and 5 bases lay outside the gene matches. Germline assignment: CDR1 LGHNA and CDR2 YNFKEQ. The CDR3 contains 14 residues. The CDR3 coding sequence is TGTGCCAGCAGCCAAGAATCTTACAGGGGCGAGCAGTACTTC. Protein sequence: CASSQESYRGEQYF.

Only a few counts were recorded for this clonotype. The chain combines TRBV7-2 with TRBJ2-7; D is unresolved. The CDR3 consists of 14 residues. V was pared by 1 base and J by 2 bases, with 9 bases between. CDR1 and CDR2 from the germline V gene are SGHTA and FQGNSA. The CDR3: CASSLGVGPYEQYF. In DNA, the CDR3 is TGTGCCAGCAGCTTAGGGGTAGGGCCCTACGAGCAGTACTTC. Complete variable domain (other parts from reference TRBV7-2 and TRBJ2-7): GAGVSQSPSNKVTEKGKDVELRCDPISGHTALYWYRQSLGQGLEFLIYFQGNSAPDKSGLPSDRFSAERTGGSVSTLTIQRTQQEDSAVYLCASSLGVGPYEQYFGPGTRLTVT.

The chain couples TRBV6-1 to TRBJ2-2, with D maybe TRBD2 (5 bases). Trimming took 6 bases from V and 0 from J, leaving 8 bases between them. The CDR3 consists of 14 residues. The V gene's germline CDR1 is MNHNS and CDR2 SASEGT. CDR3 loop: CASSGLANTGELFF. DNA of the CDR3: TGTGCCAGCAGCGGACTGGCGAACACCGGGGAGCTGTTTTTT.

This clonotype has a count of ten or more. The CDR3 DNA reads as TGTGCCAGCAGCTTGTCCGGTTACTACGAGCAGTACTTC. Encoded protein: CASSLSGYYEQYF. This chain connects TRBV5-6 to TRBJ2-7; D remains ambiguous. In germline, CDR1 is SGHDT, CDR2 YYEEEE. This CDR3 spans 13 amino acids. Trimming removed 1 base from V and 3 bases from J, with 8 bases in between.

The genes are TRBV5-1 and TRBJ2-1; the match to TRBD2 covers 8 bases. Trimming cost V 5 bases and J 0 bases; bases outside gene matches: 4. This CDR3 is built from 15 residues. Per the germline V gene, CDR1 is SGHRS and CDR2 is YFSETQ. The CDR3 protein is CASSPLAGSYNEQFF. Written as DNA, the CDR3 is TGCGCCAGCAGTCCCCTAGCGGGCTCCTACAATGAGCAGTTCTTC.